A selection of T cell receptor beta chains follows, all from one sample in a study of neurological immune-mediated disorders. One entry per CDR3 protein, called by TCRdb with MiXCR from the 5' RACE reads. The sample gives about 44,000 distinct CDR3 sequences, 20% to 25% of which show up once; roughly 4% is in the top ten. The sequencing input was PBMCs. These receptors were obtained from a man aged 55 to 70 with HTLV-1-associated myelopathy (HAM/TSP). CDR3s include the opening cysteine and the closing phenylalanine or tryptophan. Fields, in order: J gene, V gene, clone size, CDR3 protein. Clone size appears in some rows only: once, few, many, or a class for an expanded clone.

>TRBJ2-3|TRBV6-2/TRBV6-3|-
CASRQGAADTQYF
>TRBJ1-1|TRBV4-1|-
CASSQVMDSRAGEAFF
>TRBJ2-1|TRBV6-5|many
CASRLLTRGLHEQFF
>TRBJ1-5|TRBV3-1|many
CASSQTRNQPQHF
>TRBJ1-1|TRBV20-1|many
CSASQGAFDTEAFF
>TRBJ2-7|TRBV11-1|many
CASSYTSDSPRYEQYF
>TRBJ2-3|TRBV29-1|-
CSVVCQYTDTQYF
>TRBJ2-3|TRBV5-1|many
CASSTGRVTDTQYF
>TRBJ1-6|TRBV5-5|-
CASSLGQEESRNSPLHF
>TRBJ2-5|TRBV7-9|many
CASSLPATETQYF
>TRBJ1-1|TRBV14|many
CASSPWRNTEAFF
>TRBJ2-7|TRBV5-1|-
CASSLDRGHEPYF
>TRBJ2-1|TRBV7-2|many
CASSLGTEYNEQFF
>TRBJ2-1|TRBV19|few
CASSSIRGGGEQFF
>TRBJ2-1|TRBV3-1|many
CASSQDLGYPREQFF
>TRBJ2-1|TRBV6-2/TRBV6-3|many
CASSSPRGFGTSVF
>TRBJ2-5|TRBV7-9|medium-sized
CASSFVSGTQYF
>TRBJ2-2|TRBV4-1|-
CANSQYSLVATGELFF
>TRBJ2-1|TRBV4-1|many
CASSLGLADNEQFF
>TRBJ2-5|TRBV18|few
CASSTTPLIAGGSGETQYF
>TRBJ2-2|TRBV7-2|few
CASSLVGQEKYPNTGELFF
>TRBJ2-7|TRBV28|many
CASSLTTLNYEQYF